This TCR beta chain was identified during a study of cytomegalovirus exposure and HLA in healthy donors. Study conclusions and caveats: Using the classifier, cytomegalovirus status was reportedly diagnosed with high specificity and sensitivity. TCR beta V segments were, for the most part, productive about 87% or about 30% of the time in an earlier analysis.

CDR1 is LNHDA and CDR2 is SQIVND in the germline V gene (reference sequence). Trimming cost V 3 bases and J 2 bases, with 6 bases left between them. This CDR3 is 13 amino acids long. On this clone: Its antigen is unidentified.

The primer mix had 60 Vbeta and 13 Jbeta primers. Clones were read by immunoSEQ multiplex PCR, and TCRdb kept only the in-frame ones, dropping some. In the table there are about 110,000 clones, about 81% of which are singletons. Those who donated were healthy bone marrow donors. J is TRBJ2-3 and V is TRBV19; D unclear. This clonotype was sampled from a man between 25 and 39 years old in good health and CMV-seronegative. Input material: PBMCs. The CDR3 reads CASSMQDTDTQYF. The DNA of the CDR3 is TGTGCCAGTAGTATGCAGGACACAGATACGCAGTATTTT.